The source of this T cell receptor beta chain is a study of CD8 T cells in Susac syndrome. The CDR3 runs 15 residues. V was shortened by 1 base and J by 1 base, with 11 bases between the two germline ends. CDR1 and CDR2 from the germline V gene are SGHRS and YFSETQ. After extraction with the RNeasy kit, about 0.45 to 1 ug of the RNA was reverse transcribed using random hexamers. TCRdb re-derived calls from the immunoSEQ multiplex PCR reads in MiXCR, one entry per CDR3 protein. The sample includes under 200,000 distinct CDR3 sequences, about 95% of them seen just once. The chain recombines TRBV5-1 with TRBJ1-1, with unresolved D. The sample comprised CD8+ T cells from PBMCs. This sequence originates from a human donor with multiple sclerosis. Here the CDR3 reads CASSLYWQSNTEAFF. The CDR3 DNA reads TGCGCCAGCAGCTTGTATTGGCAGTCGAACACTGAAGCTTTCTTT.